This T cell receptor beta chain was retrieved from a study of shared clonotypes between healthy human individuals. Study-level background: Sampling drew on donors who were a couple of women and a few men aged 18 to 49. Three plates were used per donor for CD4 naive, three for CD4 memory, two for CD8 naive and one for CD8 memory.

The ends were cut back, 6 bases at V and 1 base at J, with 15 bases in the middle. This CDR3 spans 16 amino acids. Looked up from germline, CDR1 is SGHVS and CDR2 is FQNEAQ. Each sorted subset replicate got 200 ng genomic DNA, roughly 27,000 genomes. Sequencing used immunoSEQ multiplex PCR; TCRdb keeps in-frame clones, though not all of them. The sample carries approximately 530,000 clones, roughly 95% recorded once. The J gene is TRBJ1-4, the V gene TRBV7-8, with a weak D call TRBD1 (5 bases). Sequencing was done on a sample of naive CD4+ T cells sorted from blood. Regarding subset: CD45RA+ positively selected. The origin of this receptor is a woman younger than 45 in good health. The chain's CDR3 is CASSPDRGGTNEKLFF. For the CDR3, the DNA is TGTGCCAGCAGTCCTGACCGTGGGGGAACTAATGAAAAACTGTTTTTT.